This entry concerns a single TCR beta chain. This entry belongs to a study of control samples from healthy donors and cancer patients. This table comes from immunoSEQ multiplex PCR, and its TCRdb copy is limited to in-frame clones, with some not included. The sample has 100,000 to 150,000 clones, roughly 92% seen once. Trimming cost V 6 bases and J 2 bases, with 6 bases left between them. CDR3 length: 12 residues. Germline V CDR1 and CDR2: SNHLY, FYNNEI. This chain connects TRBV2 to TRBJ2-3; D remains unclear. This clonotype was sampled from a man older than 75 with head and neck cancer. The specimen sequenced was PBMCs. CDR3 region: CASRPATDTQYF. CDR3 nucleotides: TGTGCCAGCAGACCAGCCACAGATACGCAGTATTTT. Supplemented by reference TRBV2 and TRBJ2-3, the full variable domain reads EPEVTQTPSHQVTQMGQEVILRCVPISNHLYFYWYRQILGQKVEFLVSFYNNEISEKSEIFDDQFSVERPDGSNFTLKIRSTKLEDSAMYFCASRPATDTQYFGPGTRLTVL.